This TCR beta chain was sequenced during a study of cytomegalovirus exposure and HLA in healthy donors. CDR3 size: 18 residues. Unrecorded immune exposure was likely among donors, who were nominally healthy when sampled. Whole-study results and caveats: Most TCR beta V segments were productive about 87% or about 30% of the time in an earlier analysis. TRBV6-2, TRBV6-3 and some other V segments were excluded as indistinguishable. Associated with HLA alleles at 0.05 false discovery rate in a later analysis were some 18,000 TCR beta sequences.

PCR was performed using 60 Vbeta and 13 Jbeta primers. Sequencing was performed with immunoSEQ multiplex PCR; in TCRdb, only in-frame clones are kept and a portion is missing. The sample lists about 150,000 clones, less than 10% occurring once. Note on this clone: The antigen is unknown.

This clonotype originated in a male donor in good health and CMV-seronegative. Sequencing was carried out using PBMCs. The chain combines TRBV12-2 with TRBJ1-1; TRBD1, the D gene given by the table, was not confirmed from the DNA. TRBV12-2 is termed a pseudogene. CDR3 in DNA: TGTGCAAGTCGCTTAGCGTCCAGACAGGGGTCATGGAACACTGAAGCTTTCTTT. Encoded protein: CASRLASRQGSWNTEAFF.